This entry lists 8 T cell receptor beta chains sequenced from one sample in a study of human T cells and chemical hapten exposure. TCRdb reanalysed the RACE reads using MiXCR and keeps one entry per CDR3 protein. The sample holds around 120,000 distinct CDR3 sequences; 9% to 14% are singletons and the top ten take around 1.5%. Stated time point: patch test 1, 2 weeks after DPC sensitization. As for treatment: therapeutic diphenylcyclopropenone sensitization with weekly scalp DPC. Source: whole blood, taken in connection with sensitization to the hapten diphenylcyclopropenone (DPC). Source of these receptors: a woman aged 45-65 years with alopecia areata. Some clones in this sample may be carry-over from other donors' samples.

Only a few counts were recorded for this clonotype. V gene TRBV29-1 combines with J gene TRBJ2-3; 7 bases map to TRBD1. Unmatched junction bases numbered 12, after V lost 7 bases and J lost 2 bases. This CDR3 contains 15 residues. Germline V gene lookup returns CDR1 SQVTM and CDR2 ANQGSEA. CDR3 protein: CSGGLTGDNTDTQYF. The CDR3 DNA follows: TGCAGCGGGGGCCTCACAGGGGATAACACAGATACGCAGTATTTT.

This clonotype was found a few times. The chain employs TRBV6-5 and TRBJ2-3, with TRBD2 identical over 9 bases. V dropped 4 bases and J dropped 7; count of bases not matched to a gene: 12. CDR3 length: 16 residues. Germline V gene data show CDR1 as MNHEY and CDR2 as SVGAGI. The CDR3 protein is CASSSARGGATNTQYF. The CDR3 DNA reads as TGTGCCAGCAGTTCTGCCCGCGGGGGGGCAACAAATACGCAGTATTTT.

Ten or more counts support this clonotype. The rearrangement links TRBV6-2 or TRBV6-3 to TRBJ1-1; D remains unclear. Germline values: CDR1 MNHEY, CDR2 SVGEGT. This CDR3 comprises 13 residues. Trimming removed 6 bases from V and 5 bases from J, with 13 bases in between. CDR3: CASSLTTVTEAFF. DNA for the CDR3: TGTGCCAGCAGCCTAACAACGGTGACTGAAGCTTTCTTT.

The chain uses TRBV12-3 or TRBV12-4 and TRBJ2-7; D ambiguous. The CDR3 loop spans 13 amino acids. With 7 bases removed from V and 8 bases from J, the gap between germline ends came to 18 bases. CDR3 in amino acids: CASNLHGEVKQYF. CDR3 DNA sequence: TGTGCCAGCAATCTACATGGGGAAGTTAAGCAGTACTTC.

This clonotype was counted many times. This chain uses TRBV6-2 or TRBV6-3 with TRBJ2-1; 9 bases line up with TRBD2. Germline CDR1 and CDR2: MNHEY and SVGEGT. J gave up 8 bases and V 7 bases, and 12 bases lay outside the gene matches. The CDR3 loop spans 15 amino acids. This chain's CDR3 is CASKLAGVNLDEQFF. As DNA, the CDR3 is TGTGCCAGCAAATTAGCGGGAGTCAATTTAGATGAGCAGTTCTTC.

This clonotype was seen only a few times. This rearrangement joins TRBV6-6 to TRBJ2-1; the D gene is possibly TRBD1 (6 bases). This CDR3 has 15 residues. From germline, CDR1 is MNHNY and CDR2 SVGAGI (reference sequence). V dropped 4 bases and J dropped 3 bases, with 13 bases sitting between them. CDR3 sequence reads: CASSFARDIYNEQFF. The CDR3 DNA sequence: TGTGCCAGCAGTTTCGCCCGGGACATCTACAATGAGCAGTTCTTC.

This clonotype turned up a few times. The chain carries TRBV28 and TRBJ2-2, with a possible D match to TRBD1 (6 bases). CDR1 MDHEN and CDR2 SYDVKM come from the germline V gene. This CDR3 region has 16 residues. Trimming cost V 4 bases and J 7 bases, with 19 bases left between them. CDR3 in DNA: TGTGCCAGCAGTTCGATACTACTACAGGGCAACGGGGAGCTGTTTTTT. Translated, it gives CASSSILLQGNGELFF.

The gene calls are TRBV20-1 and TRBJ2-5, with TRBD2 matching over 13 bases. Germline trimming cut 5 bases from V and 5 bases from J; bases unmatched to any gene: 5. CDR3 size: 14 residues. Germline CDR1 reads DFQATT; CDR2 reads SNEGSKA (reference sequence). As DNA, the CDR3 is TGCAGTGCTTTTACGGGACTAGCGGGGGAGACCCAGTACTTC. Translation: CSAFTGLAGETQYF.